This entry lists 13 T cell receptor beta chains sequenced from one sample in a study of molecular identifiers for immune sequencing clone quantification. One entry per CDR3 protein, called by TCRdb with MiXCR from the PCR reads. The repertoire holds approximately 59,000 distinct CDR3 sequences, with about 18% as singletons. Material for sequencing was naive CD8+ T cells from blood, with Jurkat cell RNA spiked in. The subset here: FACS-sorted CD8+CD4-CCR7+CD45RA+ naive T cells. The source is a human donor in good health. Some libraries in this study had Jurkat cell RNA spiked in.

This clonotype was detected only a few times. The chain recombines TRBV7-6 with TRBJ2-7; tentatively, D is TRBD2 (5 bases). This CDR3 spans 12 amino acids. CDR1 and CDR2 from the germline V gene are SGHVS and FNYEAQ. V was shortened by 5 bases and J by 7 bases, with 12 bases between the two germline ends. Here the CDR3 reads CASSPPSGEQYF. CDR3 bases: TGTGCCAGCAGCCCCCCTTCGGGGGAGCAGTACTTC.

Details on this clonotype: A much larger clonotype is one base distant, so this may be a read error. The chain employs TRBV6-5 and TRBJ2-7; weak D call: TRBD1 (6 bases). In germline, CDR1 is MNHEY, CDR2 SVGAGI. The V and J ends lost 6 bases and 1 base respectively, with 16 bases between them. This CDR3 has 15 amino acids. This CDR3 is CASSIFSGTSYEQYF. The CDR3 coding sequence is TGTGCCAGCAGCATCTTTTCCGGGACATCCTACGAGCAGTACTTC.

This clonotype came up a few times. The chain is built from TRBV15 and TRBJ2-1, with D tentatively TRBD1 (6 bases). CDR3 length: 16 amino acids. The germline CDR1 and CDR2 sequences are LNHNV and YYDKDF (reference sequence). V lost 5 bases and J lost 8, with 22 bases in between. The CDR3 reads CATSHLRDICLYEQFF. The CDR3 nucleotides are TGTGCCACCAGCCATCTACGGGACATATGTCTGTATGAGCAGTTCTTC. The variable domain in full, completed from reference TRBV15 and TRBJ2-1, reads DAMVIQNPRYQVTQFGKPVTLSCSQTLNHNVMYWYQQKSSQAPKLLFHYYDKDFNNEADTPDNFQSRRPNTSFCFLDIRSPGLGDTAMYLCATSHLRDICLYEQFFGPGTRLTVL.

This rearrangement joins TRBV7-6 to TRBJ2-7; a possible D gene is TRBD1 (5 bases). CDR1 is SGHVS and CDR2 is FNYEAQ in the germline V gene. Between the trimmed V and J ends, which lost 1 base and 4 bases, there was a span of 8 bases. The CDR3 is 13 amino acids. The CDR3 sequence is CASSLDGHYEQYF. CDR3 nucleotides: TGTGCCAGCAGCTTAGATGGACATTACGAGCAGTACTTC.

This clonotype was found many times. The genes are TRBV5-4 and TRBJ2-2; D unresolved. CDR3 length: 15 residues. Germline CDR1 SGHNT, CDR2 YYREEE (reference sequence). Trimming stripped 0 bases from V and 6 bases from J, with 12 bases between. The CDR3 nucleotides are TGTGCCAGCAGCTTGGTTGGCCTCCGCCCCGGGGAGCTGTTTTTT. Translated: CASSLVGLRPGELFF.

In this sample, this clonotype turned up many times. V and J are TRBV27 and TRBJ1-5; 7 bases fit TRBD1. Germline CDR1 and CDR2: MNHEY and SMNVEV (reference sequence). V lost 1 base to trimming and J lost 5 bases; unmatched junction nucleotides: 8. The CDR3 covers 16 residues. Here the CDR3 reads CASSLLGEGGHQPQHF. The CDR3 nucleotides read TGTGCCAGCAGTTTATTAGGGGAAGGGGGCCATCAGCCCCAGCATTTT.

This clonotype was detected only a few times. Relative to the germline gene, one junction end is altered; a read error may explain this. This rearrangement joins TRBV4-2 to TRBJ2-7, with unresolved D. CDR1 is LGHNA, CDR2 YNFKEQ, per germline. This CDR3 region has 15 residues. As DNA, the CDR3 is TGTGCCGGCAGCCAAGAAACGGGTTCGGGTTACGAGCAGTACTTC. Protein sequence: CAGSQETGSGYEQYF.

The sample holds a few counts of this clonotype. The genes are TRBV12-3 or TRBV12-4 and TRBJ2-5; D is ambiguous. Trimming took off 3 bases at V and 2 bases at J, with 7 bases between the two ends. CDR3 length: 13 amino acids. Here the CDR3 reads CASSFVRQETQYF. The CDR3 DNA sequence: TGTGCCAGCAGTTTCGTAAGACAAGAGACCCAGTACTTC.

This clonotype occurred many times. The chain carries TRBV20-1 and TRBJ2-3, with 9 bases matching TRBD2. Germline lookup yields CDR1 DFQATT and CDR2 SNEGSKA (reference sequence). This CDR3 region has 15 residues. With 6 bases clipped from V and 5 bases from J, the junction kept 12 bases outside the gene matches. CDR3 in amino acids: CSAPLTSGMGDTQYF. The CDR3 DNA sequence: TGCAGTGCCCCCCTGACTAGCGGTATGGGAGATACGCAGTATTTT.

This clonotype showed up many times. The chain carries TRBV7-8 and TRBJ2-3; possible D gene TRBD1, 6 bases. Trimming shortened V by 2 bases and J by 3 bases, and 15 bases separated the two germline ends. This CDR3 has 16 amino acids. The germline V gene has CDR1 SGHVS and CDR2 FQNEAQ. The chain's CDR3 is CASSLIGQGPTDTQYF. The CDR3 nucleotides are TGTGCCAGCAGCTTAATTGGGCAGGGGCCGACAGATACGCAGTATTTT.

The sample holds a few counts of this clonotype. This sequence joins TRBV29-1 and TRBJ2-5; D may be TRBD2 (7 bases). Germline V CDR1 and CDR2: SQVTM, ANQGSEA. Trimming stripped 5 bases from V and 1 base from J, with 17 bases between. This CDR3 has 15 amino acids. The CDR3 loop reads CSVRGGGRLQETQYF. In DNA, the CDR3 is TGCAGCGTTAGAGGGGGGGGGAGGCTCCAAGAGACCCAGTACTTC.

This clonotype has at least ten counts. The rearrangement uses TRBV5-8 and TRBJ1-5; D gene ambiguous. The CDR3 covers 15 residues. Deletions cut 1 base from V and 0 bases from J, with 8 bases between. Germline loops: CDR1 SGHTS, CDR2 YDEGEE. The CDR3 sequence: CASSLYGNSNQPQHF. As DNA, the CDR3 is TGTGCCAGCAGCTTGTACGGAAATAGCAATCAGCCCCAGCATTTT. Full variable domain (outside the CDR3, taken from reference TRBV5-8 and TRBJ1-5): EAGVTQSPTHLIKTRGQQATLRCSPISGHTSVYWYQQALGLGLQFLLWYDEGEERNRGNFPPRFSGRQFPNYSSELNVNALELEDSALYLCASSLYGNSNQPQHFGDGTRLSIL.

There are many counts of this clonotype. CDR3 region: CASSLAVAGVDTQYF. Here the CDR3 DNA reads TGTGCCAGCAGCTTAGCAGTTGCGGGAGTAGATACGCAGTATTTT. The gene calls are TRBV7-2 and TRBJ2-3; 7 bases are a match to TRBD2. Germline CDR1 reads SGHTA; CDR2 reads FQGNSA. This CDR3 region has 15 residues. Trimming took 0 bases from V and 5 from J; bases not matched to a gene: 5.